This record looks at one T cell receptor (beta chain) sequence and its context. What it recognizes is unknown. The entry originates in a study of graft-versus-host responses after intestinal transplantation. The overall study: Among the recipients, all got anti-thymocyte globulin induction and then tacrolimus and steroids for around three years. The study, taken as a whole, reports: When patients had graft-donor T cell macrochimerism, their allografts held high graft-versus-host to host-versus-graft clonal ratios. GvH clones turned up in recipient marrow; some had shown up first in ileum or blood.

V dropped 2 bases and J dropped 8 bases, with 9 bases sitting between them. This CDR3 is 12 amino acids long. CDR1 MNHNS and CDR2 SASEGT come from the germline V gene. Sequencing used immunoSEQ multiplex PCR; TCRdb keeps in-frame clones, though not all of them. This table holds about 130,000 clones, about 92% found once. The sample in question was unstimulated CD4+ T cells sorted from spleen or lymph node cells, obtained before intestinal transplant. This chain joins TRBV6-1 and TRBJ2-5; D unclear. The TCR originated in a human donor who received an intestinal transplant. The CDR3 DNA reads TGTGCCAGCAGTGAAAATGGCGTAACCCAGTACTTC. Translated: CASSENGVTQYF.